This TCR beta chain was identified in a study of cytomegalovirus exposure and HLA in healthy donors. Across the study: In an early release, HLA-typed donors contributed about 80 million unique TCR sequences.

The PCR had 60 Vbeta and 13 Jbeta primers. TCRdb keeps only in-frame clones here, not all; method: immunoSEQ multiplex PCR. Among about 89,000 clones listed, roughly four fifths were seen once. The study, taken as a whole, reports: Association with HLA alleles at 0.05 false discovery rate was found for 16,951 TCR beta sequences in a later analysis.

This clone has more than one count but fewer than ten. Its antigen remains unidentified. Germline V gene data show CDR1 as SGDLS and CDR2 as YYNGEE. Trimming took 5 bases from V and 1 from J; bases not matched to a gene: 8. CDR3 length: 15 amino acids. The clonotype comes from a female donor in good health and CMV-seropositive. Specimen: PBMCs. V usage is TRBV9 and J usage is TRBJ1-1, with 7 bases lining up with TRBD1. CDR3: CASRKTGTENTEAFF. The CDR3 DNA reads TGTGCCAGCAGGAAAACCGGGACAGAGAACACTGAAGCTTTCTTT.